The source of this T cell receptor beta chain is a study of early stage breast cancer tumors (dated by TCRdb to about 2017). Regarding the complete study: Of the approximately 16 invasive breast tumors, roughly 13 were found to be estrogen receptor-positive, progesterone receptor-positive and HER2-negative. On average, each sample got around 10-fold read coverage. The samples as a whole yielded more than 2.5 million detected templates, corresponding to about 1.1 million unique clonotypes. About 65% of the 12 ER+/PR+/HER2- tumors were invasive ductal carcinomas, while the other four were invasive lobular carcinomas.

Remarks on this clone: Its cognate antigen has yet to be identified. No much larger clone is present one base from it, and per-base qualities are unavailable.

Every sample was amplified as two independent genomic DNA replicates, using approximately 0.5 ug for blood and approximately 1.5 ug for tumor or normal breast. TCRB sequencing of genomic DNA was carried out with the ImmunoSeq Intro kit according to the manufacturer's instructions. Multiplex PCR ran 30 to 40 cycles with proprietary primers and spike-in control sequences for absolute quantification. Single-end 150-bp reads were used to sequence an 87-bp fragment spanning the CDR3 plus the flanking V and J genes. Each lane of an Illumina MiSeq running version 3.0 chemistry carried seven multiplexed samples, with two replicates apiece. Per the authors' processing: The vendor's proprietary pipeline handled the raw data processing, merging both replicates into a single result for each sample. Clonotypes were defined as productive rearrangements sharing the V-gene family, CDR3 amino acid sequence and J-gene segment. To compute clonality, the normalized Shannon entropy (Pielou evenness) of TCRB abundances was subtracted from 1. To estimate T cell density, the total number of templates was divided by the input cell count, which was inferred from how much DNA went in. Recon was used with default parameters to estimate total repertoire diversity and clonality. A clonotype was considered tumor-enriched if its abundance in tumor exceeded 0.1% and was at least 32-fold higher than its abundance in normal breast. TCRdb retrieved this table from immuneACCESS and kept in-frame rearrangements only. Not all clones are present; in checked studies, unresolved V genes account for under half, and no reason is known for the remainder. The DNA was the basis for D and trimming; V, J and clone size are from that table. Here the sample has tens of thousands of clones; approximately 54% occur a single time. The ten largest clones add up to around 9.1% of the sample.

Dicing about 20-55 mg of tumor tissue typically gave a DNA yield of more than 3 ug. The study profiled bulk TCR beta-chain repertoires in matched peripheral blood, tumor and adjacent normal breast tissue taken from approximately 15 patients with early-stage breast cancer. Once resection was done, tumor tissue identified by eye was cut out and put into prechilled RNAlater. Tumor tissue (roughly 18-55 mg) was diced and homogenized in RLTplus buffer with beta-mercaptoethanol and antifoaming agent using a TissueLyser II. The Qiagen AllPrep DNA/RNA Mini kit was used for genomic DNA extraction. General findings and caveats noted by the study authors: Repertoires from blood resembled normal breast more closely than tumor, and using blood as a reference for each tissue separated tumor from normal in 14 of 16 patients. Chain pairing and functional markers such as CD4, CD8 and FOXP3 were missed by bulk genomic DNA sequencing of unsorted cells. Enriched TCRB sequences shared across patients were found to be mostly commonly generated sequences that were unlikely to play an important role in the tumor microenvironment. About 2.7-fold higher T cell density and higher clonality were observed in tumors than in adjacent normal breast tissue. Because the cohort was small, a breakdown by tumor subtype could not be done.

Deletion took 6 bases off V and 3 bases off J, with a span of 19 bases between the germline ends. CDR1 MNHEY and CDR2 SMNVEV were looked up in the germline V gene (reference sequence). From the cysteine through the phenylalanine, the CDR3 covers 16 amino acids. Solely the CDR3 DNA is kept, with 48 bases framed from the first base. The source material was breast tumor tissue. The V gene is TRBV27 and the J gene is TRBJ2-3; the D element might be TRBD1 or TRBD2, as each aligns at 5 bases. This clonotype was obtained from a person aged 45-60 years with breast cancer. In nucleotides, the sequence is TGTGCCAGCAGGTGGGGCGGGCAGGGTGTGACAGATACGCAGTATTTT. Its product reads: CASRWGGQGVTDTQYF.